Detailed here is one TCR beta chain. Its target is unknown. The data were obtained in a study of T cell repertoires in cytomegalovirus infection. TCRdb re-analysed the reads in MiXCR, keeping a single row per CDR3 protein. The sample lists 100,000 to 150,000 distinct CDR3 sequences, roughly 32% occurring once. The source is a human donor in good health (CMV status not recorded). Some clones in this sample may be carry-over from other donors' samples. The input for sequencing was CD8+ T cells from cultured PBMCs, taken from culture after CMV antigen stimulation.

The CDR3 DNA follows: TGTGCCAGCAGCTTAGAGCTCGGCGGGGCTTACGAGCAGTACTTC. Residues: CASSLELGGAYEQYF. V is TRBV7-2 and J is TRBJ2-7; possible D gene TRBD2, 6 bases. V was pared by 1 base and J by 4 bases, with 14 bases between. Germline V gene data show CDR1 as SGHTA and CDR2 as FQGNSA. The length of the CDR3 is 15 residues.